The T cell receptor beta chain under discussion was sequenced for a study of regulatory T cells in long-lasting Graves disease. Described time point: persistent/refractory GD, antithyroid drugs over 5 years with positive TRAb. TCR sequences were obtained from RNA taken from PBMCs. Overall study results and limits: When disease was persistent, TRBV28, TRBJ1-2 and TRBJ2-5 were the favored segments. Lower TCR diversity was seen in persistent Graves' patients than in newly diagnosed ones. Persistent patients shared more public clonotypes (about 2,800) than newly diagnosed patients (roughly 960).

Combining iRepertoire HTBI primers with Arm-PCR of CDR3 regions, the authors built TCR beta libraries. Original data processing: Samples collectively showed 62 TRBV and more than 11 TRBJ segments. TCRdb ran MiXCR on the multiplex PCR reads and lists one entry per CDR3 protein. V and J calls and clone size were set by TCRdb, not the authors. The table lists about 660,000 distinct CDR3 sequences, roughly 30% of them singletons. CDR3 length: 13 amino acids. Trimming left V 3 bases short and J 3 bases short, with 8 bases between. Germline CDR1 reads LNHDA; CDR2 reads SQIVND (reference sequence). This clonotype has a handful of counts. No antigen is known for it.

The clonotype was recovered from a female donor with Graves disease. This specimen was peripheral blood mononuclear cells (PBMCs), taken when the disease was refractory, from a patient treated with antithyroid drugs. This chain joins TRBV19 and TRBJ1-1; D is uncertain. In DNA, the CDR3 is TGTGCCAGTAGTATCGCAAGGGACACTGAAGCTTTCTTT. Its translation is CASSIARDTEAFF.